This TCR beta chain was recorded in a study of T cell responses to AZD1222 COVID-19 vaccine. To note about this clone: Its cognate antigen is unknown.

Sequencing used immunoSEQ multiplex PCR; TCRdb keeps in-frame clones, though not all of them. Of 140,000 to 150,000 clones detected, approximately 90% appear once; the ten largest clones hold 2.8%. Germline-derived CDR1 and CDR2 are MNHEY and SVGAGI. The junction had 5 bases not matched to a gene; V was cut back by 6 bases and J by 7 bases. The CDR3 spans 13 residues. Overall study findings and caveats: Spike-specific TCR breadth rose after two AZD1222 doses, and depth rose as well. White British donors predominated, females outnumbered males, and clonal diversity was possibly underestimated. Spike was spanned by vaccine-associated CD4 TCRs, which were dominant at 160-218 and 743-854.

V is TRBV6-5 and J is TRBJ1-5, with 8 bases aligning to TRBD1. The sequence was collected from an adult in good health. The sample was peripheral blood, taken on day 0 of MenACWY control vaccination. DNA of the CDR3: TGTGCCAGCAGGGACAGGGCGGACCAGCCCCAGCATTTT. It translates to CASRDRADQPQHF.